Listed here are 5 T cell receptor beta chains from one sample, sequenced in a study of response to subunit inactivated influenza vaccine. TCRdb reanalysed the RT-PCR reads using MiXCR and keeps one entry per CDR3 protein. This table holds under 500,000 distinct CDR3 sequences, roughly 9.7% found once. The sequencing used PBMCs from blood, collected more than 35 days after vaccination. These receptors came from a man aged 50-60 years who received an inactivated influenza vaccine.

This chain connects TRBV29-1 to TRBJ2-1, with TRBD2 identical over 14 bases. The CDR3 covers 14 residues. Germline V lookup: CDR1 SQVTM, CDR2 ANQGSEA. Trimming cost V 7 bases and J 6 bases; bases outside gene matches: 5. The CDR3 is CSASTSGRGNEQFF. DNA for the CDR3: TGCAGCGCCTCGACTAGCGGGAGGGGCAATGAGCAGTTCTTC.

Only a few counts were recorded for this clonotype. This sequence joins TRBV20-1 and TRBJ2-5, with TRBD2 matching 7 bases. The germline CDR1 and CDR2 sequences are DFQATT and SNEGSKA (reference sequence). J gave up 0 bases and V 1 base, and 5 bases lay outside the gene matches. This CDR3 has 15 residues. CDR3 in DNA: TGCAGTGCTAGAGTTGGAGCGGGGTACCAAGAGACCCAGTACTTC. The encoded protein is CSARVGAGYQETQYF.

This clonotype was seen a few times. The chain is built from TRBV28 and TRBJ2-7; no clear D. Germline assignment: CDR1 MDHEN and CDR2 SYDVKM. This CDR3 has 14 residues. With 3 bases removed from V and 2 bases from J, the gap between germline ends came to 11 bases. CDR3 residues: CASSFLGSAYEQYF. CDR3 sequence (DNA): TGTGCCAGCAGTTTTCTAGGCAGCGCCTACGAGCAGTACTTC.

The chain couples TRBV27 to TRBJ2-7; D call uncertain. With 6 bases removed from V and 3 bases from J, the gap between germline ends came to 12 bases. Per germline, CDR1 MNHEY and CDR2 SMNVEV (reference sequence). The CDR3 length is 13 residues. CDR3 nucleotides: TGTGCCAGCAGAGGCCTCCTGGGCTACGAGCAGTACTTC. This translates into CASRGLLGYEQYF.

CDR3 loop: CASRKGNGNSPLHF. The DNA for the CDR3 is TGTGCCAGCAGAAAGGGGAACGGTAATTCACCCCTCCACTTT. The chain recombines TRBV7-2 with TRBJ1-6; perhaps TRBD1 as D (5 bases). V gave up 6 bases and J gave up 6 bases, with 12 bases separating them. Germline CDR1 reads SGHTA; CDR2 reads FQGNSA. The CDR3 contains 14 residues.